This TCR beta chain was identified during a study of cytomegalovirus exposure and HLA in healthy donors. Study-wide context: Early released data had about 80 million unique TCRs, all coming from HLA-typed donors.

V gave up 6 bases and J gave up 1 base, with 9 bases separating them. Looked up from germline, CDR1 is LNHDA and CDR2 is SQIVND (reference sequence). CDR3 length: 14 residues. Study-level points and caveats: At a 0.05 false discovery rate, a later analysis found some 18,000 TCR beta sequences to be associated with HLA alleles. Researchers counted over 150 TCR beta chains as cytomegalovirus-associated.

On this clone: What it binds is unknown.

The PCR made use of 60 Vbeta and 13 Jbeta primers. Sequencing was performed with immunoSEQ multiplex PCR; in TCRdb, only in-frame clones are kept and a portion is missing. This sample's clone table lists about 52,000 clones. The sequence was collected from a woman aged 55-69 years in good health and CMV-seropositive. The rearrangement links TRBV19 to TRBJ1-4; a possible D gene is TRBD1 (6 bases). The sample comprised PBMCs. CDR3 sequence: CASSARGTNEKLFF. DNA for the CDR3: TGTGCCAGTAGCGCCAGGGGAACTAATGAAAAACTGTTTTTT.